This TCR beta chain came from a study of spatial heterogeneity in lung cancer. The study's findings and limits: Tumor mutation counts were tracked by expanded intratumoral alpha and beta TCR counts.

This sample's time point: sample taken at primary tumor resection. TCRdb fed the 5' RACE reads into MiXCR, producing one record per CDR3 protein. The data show about 18,000 distinct CDR3 sequences, 9.5% to 10% seen once. About this clonotype: Its antigen is unidentified. This beta chain turned up in a library designed for alpha chains; as an off-target read, its abundance says little.

Germline loops: CDR1 LGHNA, CDR2 YNFKEQ. The CDR3 runs to 13 residues. With 0 bases removed from V and 5 bases from J, the gap between germline ends came to 7 bases. Sequencing was performed on lung tumor tissue, taken at surgery. This sequence originates from a female donor with early-stage non-small cell lung cancer. This chain uses TRBV4-2 with TRBJ1-1, with D unclear. CDR3 DNA: TGTGCCAGCAGCCAAGAGGCAGGAACTGAAGCTTTCTTT. It translates to CASSQEAGTEAFF.